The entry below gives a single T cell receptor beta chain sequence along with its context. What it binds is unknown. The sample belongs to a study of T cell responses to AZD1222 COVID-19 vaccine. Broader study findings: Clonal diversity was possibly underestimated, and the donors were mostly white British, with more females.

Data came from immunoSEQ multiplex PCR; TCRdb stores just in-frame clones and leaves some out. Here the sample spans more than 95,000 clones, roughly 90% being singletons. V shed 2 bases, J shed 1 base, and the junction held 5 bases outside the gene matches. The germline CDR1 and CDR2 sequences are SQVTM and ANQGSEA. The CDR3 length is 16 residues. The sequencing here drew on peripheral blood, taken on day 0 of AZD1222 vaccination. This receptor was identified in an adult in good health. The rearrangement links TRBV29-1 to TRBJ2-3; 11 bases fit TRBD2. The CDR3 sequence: CSVELAGGDGTDTQYF. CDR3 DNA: TGCAGCGTTGAACTAGCGGGAGGCGATGGCACAGATACGCAGTATTTT.